This entry features one TCR beta chain sequence. The antigen remains unidentified. The source of the sample is a study of OX40 agonist ivuxolimab in advanced cancers. Study overall: Patients with prior anti-PD-1, anti-PD-L1 or anti-CTLA-4 therapy were eligible; 40% to 45% had some. Partial response was recorded in three patients: one hepatocellular carcinoma and two cutaneous melanoma cases.

Generated by immunoSEQ multiplex PCR, the TCRdb table keeps only in-frame clones and is missing some. The sample includes around 110,000 clones, 75% to 95% seen only once; the top ten take approximately 0.49%. Findings and caveats of the study: Which antigen the expanded peripheral T cells recognized is unknown.

Germline assignment: CDR1 LGHNA and CDR2 YSLEER. The germline V and J ends were trimmed by 1 base and 0 bases, with 7 bases remaining between them. The CDR3 has 16 amino acids. This clonotype was obtained from an adult with an advanced solid tumor such as melanoma, head and neck, liver or kidney cancer. The input for sequencing was CD4+ or CD8+ T cells sorted from blood, taken in a trial of the OX40 agonist ivuxolimab. The V and J genes are TRBV4-3 and TRBJ1-6; no reliable D call. The chain's CDR3 is CASSQAQTSYNSPLHF. DNA of the CDR3: TGCGCCAGCAGCCAAGCCCAGACCTCCTATAATTCACCCCTCCACTTT.